These 13 T cell receptor beta chains were all obtained from the same sample, sequenced in a study of blood T cell repertoires in COVID-19. Data came from immunoSEQ multiplex PCR; TCRdb stores just in-frame clones and leaves some out. The data show around 26,000 clones, around 82% seen once. Source material: peripheral blood. The receptors were sampled from a human donor in a cohort sampled during active COVID-19.

This chain connects TRBV28 to TRBJ1-3; D is unresolved. V shed 7 bases and J shed 0 bases, with 16 bases lying between them. The CDR3 contains 16 residues. Germline V lookup: CDR1 MDHEN, CDR2 SYDVKM. This CDR3 is CASTPVTRHSGNTIYF. Written as DNA, the CDR3 is TGTGCCAGCACCCCCGTTACGCGTCACTCTGGAAACACCATATATTTT.

This rearrangement joins TRBV11-2 to TRBJ2-2, with 7 bases lining up with TRBD1. CDR3 length equals 16 residues. Germline V lookup: CDR1 SGHAT, CDR2 FQNNGV. V lost 5 bases and J lost 0; bases outside the gene matches: 6. The CDR3 spells CASSAQGGANTGELFF. CDR3 DNA sequence: TGTGCCAGCAGCGCCCAAGGGGGCGCGAACACCGGGGAGCTGTTTTTT.

This chain uses TRBV29-1 with TRBJ2-6; D is perhaps TRBD1 or TRBD2 (7 bases each). The germline V and J ends were trimmed by 7 bases and 0 bases, with 13 bases remaining between them. CDR3 length: 15 residues. CDR1 is SQVTM, CDR2 ANQGSEA, per germline. CDR3 loop: CSAGGQSSGANVLTF. The CDR3 DNA follows: TGCAGCGCGGGGGGACAGTCCTCTGGGGCCAACGTCCTGACTTTC.

This chain links TRBV27 with TRBJ2-7, with 7 bases fitting TRBD1. The CDR3 has 15 residues. The V gene's germline CDR1 is MNHEY and CDR2 SMNVEV (reference sequence). V gave up 6 bases and J gave up 2 bases; unmatched junction bases: 10. Here the CDR3 DNA reads TGTGCCAGCAGAATCACGCCGGGACAGACCTACGAGCAGTACTTC. Its translation: CASRITPGQTYEQYF.

V gene TRBV5-6 combines with J gene TRBJ1-2; a possible D gene is TRBD1 (6 bases). The CDR3 totals 13 residues. The V end lost 4 bases, the J end lost 2 bases, and 9 bases lay between the germline ends. Germline CDR1 SGHDT, CDR2 YYEEEE. CDR3: CASSPTGNYGYTF. DNA for the CDR3: TGTGCCAGCAGCCCCACAGGGAACTATGGCTACACCTTC.

A few counts support this clone. At one end the junction does not follow the germline gene, possibly because of a read error. The chain has TRBV6-5 and TRBJ1-2, with 9 bases identical to TRBD1. Germline CDR1 reads MNHEY; CDR2 reads SVGAGI. This CDR3 contains 12 residues. The CDR3 loop reads CASNTGGFGYAF. For the CDR3, the DNA is TGTGCCAGCAATACAGGGGGCTTTGGCTACGCCTTC.

V gene TRBV5-3 combines with J gene TRBJ2-1, with 13 bases identical to TRBD2. TRBV5-3 is identified as an open reading frame with a role that is uncertain. After removal of 5 bases from V and 4 bases from J, the junction contained 6 bases not matched to a gene. The CDR3 is 16 amino acids. The CDR3 DNA sequence: TGTGCCAGAAGACTACTAGCGGGGGGGTCTTACAATGAGCAGTTCTTC. Amino acid sequence: CARRLLAGGSYNEQFF.

V usage is TRBV27 and J usage is TRBJ2-1; 9 bases agree with TRBD2. The germline CDR1 and CDR2 sequences are MNHEY and SMNVEV (reference sequence). The J segment lost 7 bases and the V segment lost 5 bases, leaving 15 bases of the junction unmatched. This CDR3 has 17 amino acids. The CDR3: CASSLRRGVAGENEQFF. CDR3 coding DNA: TGTGCCAGCAGTCTCCGACGGGGGGTAGCGGGGGAGAATGAGCAGTTCTTC.

V gene TRBV7-3 combines with J gene TRBJ1-6; no clear D gene. Trimming took 5 bases from V and 9 from J, leaving 14 bases between them. Per germline, CDR1 SGHTA and CDR2 FQGTGA. This CDR3 spans 14 amino acids. The CDR3 coding sequence is TGTGCCAGCAGCCCGGGAGTACCGTCTTCACCCCTCCACTTT. Translated, it gives CASSPGVPSSPLHF.

With respect to this clone: Other DNA variants within this sample encode the same CDR3. The chain links TRBV9 to TRBJ1-6; D not resolved. Germline values: CDR1 SGDLS, CDR2 YYNGEE. CDR3 length: 14 amino acids. V dropped 0 bases and J dropped 4 bases, with 5 bases sitting between them. CDR3 amino acids: CASSVGGYNSPLHF. In nucleotides, the CDR3 is TGTGCCAGCAGCGTAGGCGGGTATAATTCACCCCTCCACTTT.

The chain has TRBV6-4 and TRBJ1-6; D is undetermined. V lost 0 bases, J lost 9 bases, and 6 bases lay in between. The CDR3 sequence is 13 residues long. CDR1 MRHNA and CDR2 SNTAGT come from the germline V gene. DNA for the CDR3: TGTGCCAGCAGTGACTCGCGGGGTTCACCCCTCCACTTT. Protein sequence: CASSDSRGSPLHF.

The chain carries TRBV3-1 (or the pseudogene TRBV3-2) and TRBJ2-7; TRBD2 is a possible D gene (6 bases). The CDR3 extends over 13 amino acids. The V gene's germline CDR1 is LGHDT and CDR2 YNNKEL (reference sequence). V was trimmed by 5 bases and J by 4 bases, leaving 12 bases between them. This CDR3 is CASSSGTVYEQYF. CDR3 nucleotides: TGTGCCAGCAGCTCCGGGACTGTGTACGAGCAGTACTTC.

V and J are TRBV28 and TRBJ1-5, with a possible D match to TRBD1 (5 bases). The length of the CDR3 is 17 residues. Between the trimmed V and J ends, which lost 7 bases and 2 bases, there was a span of 21 bases. Germline-derived CDR1 and CDR2 are MDHEN and SYDVKM. CDR3 in amino acids: CASTQLQGRIGNQPQHF. The CDR3 DNA reads as TGTGCCAGCACCCAATTGCAGGGTCGAATCGGCAATCAGCCCCAGCATTTT.